This T cell receptor beta chain originates from a study of T cell responses to AZD1222 COVID-19 vaccine. Study as a whole: Pooling was applied to second doses at about 4 or about 12 weeks.

General observations from the study: Clonal diversity was possibly underestimated, and white British individuals and females predominated among donors.

Of note for this clone: Its antigen is unidentified.

Germline V CDR1 and CDR2: SGDLS, YYNGEE. The V and J ends lost 0 bases and 2 bases, in that order; junction bases with no gene match: 1. The CDR3 contains 16 residues. The table came from immunoSEQ multiplex PCR; TCRdb's copy has only in-frame clones and leaves some out. Among 150,000 to 180,000 clones listed, 75% to 95% were seen once. This sequence joins TRBV9 and TRBJ2-2; 10 bases align to TRBD2. This specimen consisted of peripheral blood, obtained on day 0 of AZD1222 vaccination. The sequence came from an adult in good health. CDR3 amino acids: CASSVGLAGNTGELFF. In DNA form, the CDR3 reads TGTGCCAGCAGCGTAGGACTAGCGGGTAACACCGGGGAGCTGTTTTTT.